This T cell receptor (beta chain) derives from a study of blood T cell repertoires in COVID-19. Study as a whole: Sites across the United States, Italy and Spain contributed samples from acute and convalescent COVID-19.

The protocol was immunoSEQ multiplex PCR, while the TCRdb copy is restricted to in-frame clones and leaves out a portion. Of 20,000 to 30,000 clones listed, 85% to 90% were seen once; the top ten hold 15% to 20%. Germline assignment: CDR1 SGHNT and CDR2 YYREEE (reference sequence). There are 15 residues in the CDR3. With V trimmed by 6 bases and J by 1 base, 4 bases remained unmatched. The TCR comes from a man aged 65 to 85 with acute or convalescent COVID-19. V gene TRBV5-4 combines with J gene TRBJ2-5; 12 bases line up with TRBD2. The sequenced sample consisted of peripheral blood. Written as DNA, the CDR3 is TGTGCCAGCACCCTAGCGGGAGGGATCCAAGAGACCCAGTACTTC. Translated: CASTLAGGIQETQYF.